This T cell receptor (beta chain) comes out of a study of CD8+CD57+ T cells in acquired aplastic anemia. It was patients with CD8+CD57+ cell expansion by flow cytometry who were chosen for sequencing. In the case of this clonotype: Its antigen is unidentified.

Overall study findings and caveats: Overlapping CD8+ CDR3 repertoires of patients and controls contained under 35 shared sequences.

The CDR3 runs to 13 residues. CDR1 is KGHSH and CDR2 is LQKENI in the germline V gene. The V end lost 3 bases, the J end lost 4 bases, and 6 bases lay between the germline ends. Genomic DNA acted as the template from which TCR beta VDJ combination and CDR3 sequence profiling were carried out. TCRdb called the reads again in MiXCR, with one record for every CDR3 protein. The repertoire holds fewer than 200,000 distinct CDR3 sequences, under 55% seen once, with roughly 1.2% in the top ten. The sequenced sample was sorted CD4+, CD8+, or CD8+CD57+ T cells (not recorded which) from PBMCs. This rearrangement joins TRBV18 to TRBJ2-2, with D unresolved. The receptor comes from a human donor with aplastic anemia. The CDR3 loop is CASSPGFTGELFF. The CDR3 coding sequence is TGTGCCAGCTCACCCGGGTTCACCGGGGAGCTGTTTTTT.